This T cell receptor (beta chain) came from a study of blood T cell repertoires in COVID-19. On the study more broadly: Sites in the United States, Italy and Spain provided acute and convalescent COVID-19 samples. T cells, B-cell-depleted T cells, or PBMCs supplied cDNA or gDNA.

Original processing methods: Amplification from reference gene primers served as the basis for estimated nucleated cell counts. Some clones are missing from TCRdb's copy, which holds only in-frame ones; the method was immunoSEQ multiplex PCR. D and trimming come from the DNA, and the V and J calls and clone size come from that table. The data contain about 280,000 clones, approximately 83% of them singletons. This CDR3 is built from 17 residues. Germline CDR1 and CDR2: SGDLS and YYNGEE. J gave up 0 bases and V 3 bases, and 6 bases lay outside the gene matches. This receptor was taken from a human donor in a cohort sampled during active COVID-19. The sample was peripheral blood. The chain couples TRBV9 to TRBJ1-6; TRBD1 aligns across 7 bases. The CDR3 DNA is TGTGCCAGCAGCGGGGACAGCTCGAGCTCCTATAATTCACCCCTCCACTTT. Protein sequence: CASSGDSSSSYNSPLHF. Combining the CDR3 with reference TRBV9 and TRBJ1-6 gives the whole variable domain DSGVTQTPKHLITATGQRVTLRCSPRSGDLSVYWYQQSLDQGLQFLIQYYNGEERAKGNILERFSAQQFPDLHSELNLSSLELGDSALYFCASSGDSSSSYNSPLHFGNGTRLTVT.